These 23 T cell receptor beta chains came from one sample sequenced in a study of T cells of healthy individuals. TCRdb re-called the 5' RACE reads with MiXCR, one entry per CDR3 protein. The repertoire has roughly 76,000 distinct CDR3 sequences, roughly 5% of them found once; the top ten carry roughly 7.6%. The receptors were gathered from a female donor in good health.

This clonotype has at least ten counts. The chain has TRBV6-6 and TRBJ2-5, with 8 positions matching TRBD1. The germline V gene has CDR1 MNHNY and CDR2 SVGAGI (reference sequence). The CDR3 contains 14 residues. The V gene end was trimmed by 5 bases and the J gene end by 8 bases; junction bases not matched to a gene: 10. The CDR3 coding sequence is TGTGCCAGCAGTCAGGACAGGGCCTCTCACACCCAGTACTTC. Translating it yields CASSQDRASHTQYF.

DNA of the CDR3: TGTGCCAGCAGTCGTAACTTGGGATTTTTCTATGGCTACACCTTC. It encodes CASSRNLGFFYGYTF. The rearrangement joins TRBV6-2 or TRBV6-3 to TRBJ1-2; unclear D gene. V gave up 5 bases and J gave up 4 bases, with 17 bases separating them. Germline CDR1 and CDR2: MNHEY and SVGEGT. The CDR3 is 15 amino acids.

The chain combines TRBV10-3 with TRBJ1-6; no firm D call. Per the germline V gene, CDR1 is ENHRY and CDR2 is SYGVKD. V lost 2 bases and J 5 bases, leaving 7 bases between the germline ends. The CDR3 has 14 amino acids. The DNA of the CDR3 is TGTGCCATCAGTGAGGCAGCTAATAATTCACCCCTCCACTTT. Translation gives CAISEAANNSPLHF.

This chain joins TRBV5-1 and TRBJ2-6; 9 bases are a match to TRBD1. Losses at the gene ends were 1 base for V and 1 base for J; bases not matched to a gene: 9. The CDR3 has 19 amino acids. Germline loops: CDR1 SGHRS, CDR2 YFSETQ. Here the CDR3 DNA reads TGCGCCAGCAGCTTGCTCCGGGACAGGGCCGGGTCTGGGGCCAACGTCCTGACTTTC. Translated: CASSLLRDRAGSGANVLTF.

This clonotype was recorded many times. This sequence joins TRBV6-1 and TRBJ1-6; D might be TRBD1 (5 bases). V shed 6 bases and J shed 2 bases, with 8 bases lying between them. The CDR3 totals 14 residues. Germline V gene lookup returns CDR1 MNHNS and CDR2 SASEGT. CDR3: CASSRDAYNSPLHF. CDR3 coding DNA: TGTGCCAGCAGCAGGGACGCCTATAATTCACCCCTCCACTTT.

CDR3 region: CATSRAPDQPQHF. CDR3 DNA: TGTGCCACCAGCAGAGCCCCGGATCAGCCCCAGCATTTT. The gene calls are TRBV15 and TRBJ1-5; D not resolved. V was cut by 1 base and J by 5 bases, with 6 bases left in between. The CDR3 sequence is 13 residues long. CDR1 and CDR2 (germline): LNHNV, YYDKDF (reference sequence).

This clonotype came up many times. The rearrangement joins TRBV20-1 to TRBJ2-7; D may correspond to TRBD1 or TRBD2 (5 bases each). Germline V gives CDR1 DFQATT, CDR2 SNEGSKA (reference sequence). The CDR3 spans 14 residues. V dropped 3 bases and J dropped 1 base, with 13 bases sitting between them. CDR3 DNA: TGCAGTGCTAGTAGTATGGGACCGTCCTACGAGCAGTACTTC. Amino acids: CSASSMGPSYEQYF.

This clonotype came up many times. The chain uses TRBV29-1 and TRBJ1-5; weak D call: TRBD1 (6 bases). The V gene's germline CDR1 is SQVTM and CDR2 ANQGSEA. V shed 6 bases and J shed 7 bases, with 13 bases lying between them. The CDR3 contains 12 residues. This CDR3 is CSVAQGKQPQHF. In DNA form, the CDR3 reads TGCAGCGTGGCCCAGGGGAAGCAGCCCCAGCATTTT.

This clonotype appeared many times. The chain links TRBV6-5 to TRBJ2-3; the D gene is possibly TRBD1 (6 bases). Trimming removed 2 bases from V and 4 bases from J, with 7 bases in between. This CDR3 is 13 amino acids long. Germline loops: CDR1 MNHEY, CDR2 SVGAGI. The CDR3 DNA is TGTGCCAGCAGTTACCCAGGGGCAGATACGCAGTATTTT. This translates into CASSYPGADTQYF.

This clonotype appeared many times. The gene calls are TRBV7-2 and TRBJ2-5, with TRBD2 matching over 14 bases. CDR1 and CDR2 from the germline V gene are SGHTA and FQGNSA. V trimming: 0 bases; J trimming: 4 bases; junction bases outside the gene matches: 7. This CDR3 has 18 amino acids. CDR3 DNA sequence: TGTGCCAGCAGCTTAGCCCGGACTAGCGGGAGGTCAGGAGAGACCCAGTACTTC. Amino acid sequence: CASSLARTSGRSGETQYF. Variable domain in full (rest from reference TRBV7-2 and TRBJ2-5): GAGVSQSPSNKVTEKGKDVELRCDPISGHTALYWYRQSLGQGLEFLIYFQGNSAPDKSGLPSDRFSAERTGGSVSTLTIQRTQQEDSAVYLCASSLARTSGRSGETQYFGPGTRLLVL.

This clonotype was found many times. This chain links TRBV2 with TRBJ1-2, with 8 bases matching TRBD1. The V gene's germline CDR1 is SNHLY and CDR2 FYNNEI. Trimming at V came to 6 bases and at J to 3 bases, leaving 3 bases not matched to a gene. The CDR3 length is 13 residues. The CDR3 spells CASSSGGDYGYTF. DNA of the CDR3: TGTGCCAGCAGCTCAGGGGGCGACTATGGCTACACCTTC. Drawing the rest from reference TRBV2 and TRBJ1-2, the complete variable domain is EPEVTQTPSHQVTQMGQEVILRCVPISNHLYFYWYRQILGQKVEFLVSFYNNEISEKSEIFDDQFSVERPDGSNFTLKIRSTKLEDSAMYFCASSSGGDYGYTFGSGTRLTVV.

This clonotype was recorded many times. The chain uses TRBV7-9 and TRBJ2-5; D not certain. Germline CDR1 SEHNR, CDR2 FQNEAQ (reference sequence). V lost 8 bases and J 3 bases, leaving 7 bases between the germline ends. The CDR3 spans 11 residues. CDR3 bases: TGTGCCAGCTTAGAGGAAGAGACCCAGTACTTC. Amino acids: CASLEEETQYF.

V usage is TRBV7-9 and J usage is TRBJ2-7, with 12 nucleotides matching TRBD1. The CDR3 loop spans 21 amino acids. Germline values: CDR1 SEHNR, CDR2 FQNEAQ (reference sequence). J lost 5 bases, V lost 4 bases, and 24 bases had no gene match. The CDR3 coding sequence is TGTGCCAGCAGCTACGGGACAGGGGGCCACGTGGTTACGGGAGGGCCGAACGAGCAGTACTTC. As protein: CASSYGTGGHVVTGGPNEQYF.

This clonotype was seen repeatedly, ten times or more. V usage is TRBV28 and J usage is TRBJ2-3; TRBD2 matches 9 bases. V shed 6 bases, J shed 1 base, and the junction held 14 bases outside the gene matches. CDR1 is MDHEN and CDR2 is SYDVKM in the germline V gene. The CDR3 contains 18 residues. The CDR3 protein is CASSQALVAGAGTDTQYF. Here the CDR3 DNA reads TGTGCCAGCAGCCAAGCTTTGGTAGCGGGAGCGGGCACAGATACGCAGTATTTT.

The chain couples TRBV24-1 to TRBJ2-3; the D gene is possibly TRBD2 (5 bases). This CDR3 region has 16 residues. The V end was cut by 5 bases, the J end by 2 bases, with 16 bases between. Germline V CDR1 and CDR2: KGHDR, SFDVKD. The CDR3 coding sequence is TGTGCCACCAGTGCCCTAGAGCGGACCCTCACAGATACGCAGTATTTT. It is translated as CATSALERTLTDTQYF.

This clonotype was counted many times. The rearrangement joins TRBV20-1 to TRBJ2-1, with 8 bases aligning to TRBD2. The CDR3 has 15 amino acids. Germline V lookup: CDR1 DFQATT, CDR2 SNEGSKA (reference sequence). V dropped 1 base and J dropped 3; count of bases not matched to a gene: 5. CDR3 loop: CSARAAAGGYNEQFF. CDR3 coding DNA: TGCAGTGCTAGAGCTGCGGCGGGAGGCTACAATGAGCAGTTCTTC.

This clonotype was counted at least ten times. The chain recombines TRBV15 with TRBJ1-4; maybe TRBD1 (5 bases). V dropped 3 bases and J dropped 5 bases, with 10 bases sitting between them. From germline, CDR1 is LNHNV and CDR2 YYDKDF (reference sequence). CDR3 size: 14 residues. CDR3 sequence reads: CATSSRVKNEKLFF. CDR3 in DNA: TGTGCCACCAGCAGCAGGGTCAAGAATGAAAAACTGTTTTTT.

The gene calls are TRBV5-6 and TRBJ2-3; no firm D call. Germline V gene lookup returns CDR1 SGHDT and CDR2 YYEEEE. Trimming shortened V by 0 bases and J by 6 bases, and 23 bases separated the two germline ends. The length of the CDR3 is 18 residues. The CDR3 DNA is TGTGCCAGCAGCTTGGGGGTGAGCAGGTCCCCCTCGAGGGATACGCAGTATTTT. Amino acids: CASSLGVSRSPSRDTQYF.

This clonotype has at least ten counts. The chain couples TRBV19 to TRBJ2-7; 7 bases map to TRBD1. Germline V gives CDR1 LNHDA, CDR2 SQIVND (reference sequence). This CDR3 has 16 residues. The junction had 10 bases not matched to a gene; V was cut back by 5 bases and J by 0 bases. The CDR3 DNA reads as TGTGCCAGTAGTTTGGATTGGACAGGTAACTCCTACGAGCAGTACTTC. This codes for CASSLDWTGNSYEQYF. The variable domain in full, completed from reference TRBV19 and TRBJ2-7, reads DGGITQSPKYLFRKEGQNVTLSCEQNLNHDAMYWYRQDPGQGLRLIYYSQIVNDFQKGDIAEGYSVSREKKESFPLTVTSAQKNPTAFYLCASSLDWTGNSYEQYFGPGTRLTVT.

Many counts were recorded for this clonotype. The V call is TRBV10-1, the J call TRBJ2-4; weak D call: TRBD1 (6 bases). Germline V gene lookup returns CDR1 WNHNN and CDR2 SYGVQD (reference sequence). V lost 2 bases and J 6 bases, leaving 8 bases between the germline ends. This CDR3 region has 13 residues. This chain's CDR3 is CASSEGGPNIQYF. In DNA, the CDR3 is TGCGCCAGCAGTGAGGGGGGCCCAAACATTCAGTACTTC.

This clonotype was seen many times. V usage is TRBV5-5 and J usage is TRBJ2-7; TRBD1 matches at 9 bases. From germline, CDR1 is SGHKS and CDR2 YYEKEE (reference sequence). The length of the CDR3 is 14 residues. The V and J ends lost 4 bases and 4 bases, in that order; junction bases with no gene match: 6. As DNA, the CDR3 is TGTGCCAGCAGCCTGGACAGGGGACCTTACGAGCAGTACTTC. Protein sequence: CASSLDRGPYEQYF.

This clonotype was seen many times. The chain's CDR3 is CSVELTGTGNNEQFF. The DNA for the CDR3 is TGCAGCGTTGAGCTGACCGGGACAGGGAACAATGAGCAGTTCTTC. J is TRBJ2-1 and V is TRBV29-1, with TRBD1 matching over 9 bases. The V segment lost 3 bases and the J segment 5 bases; nucleotides outside the gene matches: 8. Germline values: CDR1 SQVTM, CDR2 ANQGSEA. This CDR3 has 15 amino acids.

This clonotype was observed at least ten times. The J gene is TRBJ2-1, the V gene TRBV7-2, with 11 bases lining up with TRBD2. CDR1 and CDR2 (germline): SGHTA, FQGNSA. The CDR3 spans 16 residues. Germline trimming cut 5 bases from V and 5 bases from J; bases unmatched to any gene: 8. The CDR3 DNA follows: TGTGCCAGCAGCATAACTAGCGGGAGCCCCAACAATGAGCAGTTCTTC. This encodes CASSITSGSPNNEQFF.